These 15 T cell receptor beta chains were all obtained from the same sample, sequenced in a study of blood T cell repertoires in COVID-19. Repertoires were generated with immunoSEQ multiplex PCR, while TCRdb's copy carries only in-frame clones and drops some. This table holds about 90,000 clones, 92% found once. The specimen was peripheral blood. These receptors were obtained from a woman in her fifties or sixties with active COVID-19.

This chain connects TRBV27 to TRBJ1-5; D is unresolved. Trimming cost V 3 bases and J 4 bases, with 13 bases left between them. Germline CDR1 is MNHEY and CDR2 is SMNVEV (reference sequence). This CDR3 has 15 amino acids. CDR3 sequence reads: CASSLKAGLNQPQHF. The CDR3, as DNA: TGTGCCAGCAGTTTGAAGGCAGGACTTAATCAGCCCCAGCATTTT.

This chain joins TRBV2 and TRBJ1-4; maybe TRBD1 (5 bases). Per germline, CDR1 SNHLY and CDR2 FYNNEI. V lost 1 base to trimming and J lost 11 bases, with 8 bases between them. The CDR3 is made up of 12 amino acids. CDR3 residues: CASSEVGPKLFF. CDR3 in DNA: TGTGCCAGCAGTGAAGTGGGGCCTAAACTGTTTTTT.

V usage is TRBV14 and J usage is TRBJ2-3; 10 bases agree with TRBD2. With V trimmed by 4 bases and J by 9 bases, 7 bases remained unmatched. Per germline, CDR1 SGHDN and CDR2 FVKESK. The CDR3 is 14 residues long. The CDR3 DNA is TGTGCCAGCAGCCGGATAGCGGGAGGTGAAACGCAGTATTTT. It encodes CASSRIAGGETQYF.

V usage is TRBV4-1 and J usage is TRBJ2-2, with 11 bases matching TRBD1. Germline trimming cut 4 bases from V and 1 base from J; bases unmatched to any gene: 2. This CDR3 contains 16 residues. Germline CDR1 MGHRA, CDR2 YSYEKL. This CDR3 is CASSRGTGGNTGELFF. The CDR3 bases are TGCGCCAGCAGCCGTGGGACAGGGGGGAACACCGGGGAGCTGTTTTTT.

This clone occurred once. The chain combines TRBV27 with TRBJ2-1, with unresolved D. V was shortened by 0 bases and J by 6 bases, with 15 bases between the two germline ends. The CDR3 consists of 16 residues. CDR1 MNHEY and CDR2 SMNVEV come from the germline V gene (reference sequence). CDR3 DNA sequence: TGTGCCAGCAGTTTATCTTCTAGTTCCGATGGCAATGAGCAGTTCTTC. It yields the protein CASSLSSSSDGNEQFF.

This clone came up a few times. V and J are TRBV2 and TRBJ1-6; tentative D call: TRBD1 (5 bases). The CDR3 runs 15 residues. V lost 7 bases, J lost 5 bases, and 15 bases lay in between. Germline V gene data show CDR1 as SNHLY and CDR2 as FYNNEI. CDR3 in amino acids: CASTVGGTHNSPLHF. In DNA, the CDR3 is TGTGCCAGCACCGTTGGGGGGACCCATAATTCACCCCTCCACTTT.

The CDR3 DNA sequence: TGTGCCAGCAGTGGATCTAGACTAGGGTACAATGAGCAGTTCTTC. Translating gives CASSGSRLGYNEQFF. The rearrangement uses TRBV25-1 and TRBJ2-1; possibly TRBD2 for D (6 bases). Germline V gene sequence: CDR1 MGHDK, CDR2 SYGVNS. Trimming cost V 4 bases and J 4 bases, with 14 bases left between them. CDR3 length: 15 residues.

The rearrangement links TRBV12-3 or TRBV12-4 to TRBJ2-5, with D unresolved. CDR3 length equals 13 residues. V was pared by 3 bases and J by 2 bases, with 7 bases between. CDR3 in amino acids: CASSFQVQETQYF. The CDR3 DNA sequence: TGTGCCAGCAGTTTTCAGGTGCAAGAGACCCAGTACTTC.

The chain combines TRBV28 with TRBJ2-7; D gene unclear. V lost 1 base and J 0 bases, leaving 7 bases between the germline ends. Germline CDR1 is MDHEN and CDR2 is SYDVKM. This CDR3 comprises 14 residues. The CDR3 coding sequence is TGTGCCAGCAGTTTATTCTCCAGCTCCTACGAGCAGTACTTC. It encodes CASSLFSSSYEQYF.

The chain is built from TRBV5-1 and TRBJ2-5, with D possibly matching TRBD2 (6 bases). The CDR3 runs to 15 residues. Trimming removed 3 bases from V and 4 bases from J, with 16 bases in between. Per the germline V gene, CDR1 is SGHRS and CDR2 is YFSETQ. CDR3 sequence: CASSSGVRGAETQYF. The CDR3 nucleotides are TGCGCCAGCAGCTCGGGGGTCCGGGGCGCAGAGACCCAGTACTTC.

DNA for the CDR3: TGTGCCAGCACCTGGACTAGCATGGACACCGGGGAGCTGTTTTTT. It codes for CASTWTSMDTGELFF. This chain uses TRBV2 with TRBJ2-2, with TRBD2 matching over 8 bases. The germline CDR1 and CDR2 sequences are SNHLY and FYNNEI. This CDR3 is built from 15 residues. The trim removed 7 bases at V and 3 bases at J, leaving 7 bases unmatched.

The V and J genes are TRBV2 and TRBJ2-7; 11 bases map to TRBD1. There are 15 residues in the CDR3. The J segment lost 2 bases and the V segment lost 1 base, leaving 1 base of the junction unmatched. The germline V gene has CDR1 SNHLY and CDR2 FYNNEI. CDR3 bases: TGTGCCAGCAGTGAAGGGACAGGGGGCCCCTACGAGCAGTACTTC. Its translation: CASSEGTGGPYEQYF.

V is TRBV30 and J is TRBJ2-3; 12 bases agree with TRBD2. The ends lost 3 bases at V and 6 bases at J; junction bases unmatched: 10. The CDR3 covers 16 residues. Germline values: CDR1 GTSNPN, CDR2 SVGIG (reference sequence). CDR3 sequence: CAWRALTSGSVDTQYF. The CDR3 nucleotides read TGTGCCTGGAGGGCCCTGACTAGCGGGAGCGTCGATACGCAGTATTTT.

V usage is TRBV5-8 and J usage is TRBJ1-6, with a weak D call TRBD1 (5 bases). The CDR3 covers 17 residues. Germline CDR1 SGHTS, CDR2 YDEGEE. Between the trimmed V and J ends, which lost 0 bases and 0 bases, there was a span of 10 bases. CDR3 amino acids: CASSLEQGSSYNSPLHF. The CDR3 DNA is TGTGCCAGCAGCTTGGAGCAGGGCAGCTCCTATAATTCACCCCTCCACTTT.

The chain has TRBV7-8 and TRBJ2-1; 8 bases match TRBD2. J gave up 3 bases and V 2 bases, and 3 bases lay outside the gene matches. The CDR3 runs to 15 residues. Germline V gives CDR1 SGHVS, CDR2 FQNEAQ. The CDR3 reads CASSLSRGDYNEQFF. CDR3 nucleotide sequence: TGTGCCAGCAGCTTATCGCGGGGGGACTACAATGAGCAGTTCTTC. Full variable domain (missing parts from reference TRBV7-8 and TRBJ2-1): GAGVSQSPRYKVAKRGQDVALRCDPISGHVSLFWYQQALGQGPEFLTYFQNEAQLDKSGLPSDRFFAERPEGSVSTLKIQRTQQEDSAVYLCASSLSRGDYNEQFFGPGTRLTVL.